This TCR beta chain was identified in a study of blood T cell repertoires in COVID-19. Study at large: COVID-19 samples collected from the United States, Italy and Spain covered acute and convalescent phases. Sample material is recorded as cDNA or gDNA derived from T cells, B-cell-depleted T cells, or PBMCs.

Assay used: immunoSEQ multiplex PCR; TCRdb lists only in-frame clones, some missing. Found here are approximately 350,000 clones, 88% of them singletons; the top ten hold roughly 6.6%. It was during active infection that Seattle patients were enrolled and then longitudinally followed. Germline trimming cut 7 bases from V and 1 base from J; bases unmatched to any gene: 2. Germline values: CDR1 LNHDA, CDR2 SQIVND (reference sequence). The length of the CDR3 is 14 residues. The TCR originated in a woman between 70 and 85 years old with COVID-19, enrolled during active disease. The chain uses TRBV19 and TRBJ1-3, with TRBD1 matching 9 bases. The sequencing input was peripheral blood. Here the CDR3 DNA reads TGTGCCAGTAATGGACAGGGGTCTGGAAACACCATATATTTT. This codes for CASNGQGSGNTIYF.